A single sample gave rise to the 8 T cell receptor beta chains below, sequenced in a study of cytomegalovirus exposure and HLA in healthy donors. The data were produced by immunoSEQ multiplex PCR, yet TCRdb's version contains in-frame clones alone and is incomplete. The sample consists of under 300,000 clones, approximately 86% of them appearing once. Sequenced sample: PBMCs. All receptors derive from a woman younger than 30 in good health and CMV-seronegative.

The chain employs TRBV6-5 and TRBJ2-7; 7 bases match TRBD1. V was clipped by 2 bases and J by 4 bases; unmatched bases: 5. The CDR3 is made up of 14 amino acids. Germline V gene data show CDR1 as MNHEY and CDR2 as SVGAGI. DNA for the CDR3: TGTGCCAGCAGTTACAACGACAGGGAGTACGAGCAGTACTTC. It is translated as CASSYNDREYEQYF.

CDR3 region: CASSPRQGGTYEQYF. Written as DNA, the CDR3 is TGTGCCAGCAGTCCTAGACAGGGGGGGACCTACGAGCAGTACTTC. The V gene is TRBV25-1, the J gene TRBJ2-7; 9 bases align to TRBD1. Germline CDR1 MGHDK, CDR2 SYGVNS. The CDR3 extends over 15 amino acids. After removal of 5 bases from V and 2 bases from J, the junction contained 7 bases not matched to a gene.

The CDR3 DNA sequence: TGTGCCAGCTCACCTGCTCGAACCTATTCCCACGAGCAGTACTTC. It yields the protein CASSPARTYSHEQYF. This chain uses TRBV18 with TRBJ2-7; D uncertain. The CDR3 runs to 15 residues. Trimming shortened V by 3 bases and J by 5 bases, and 17 bases separated the two germline ends. Germline CDR1 reads KGHSH; CDR2 reads LQKENI. The full variable domain, its missing parts supplied by reference TRBV18 and TRBJ2-7, is NAGVMQNPRHLVRRRGQEARLRCSPMKGHSHVYWYRQLPEEGLKFMVYLQKENIIDESGMPKERFSAEFPKEGPSILRIQQVVRGDSAAYFCASSPARTYSHEQYFGPGTRLTVT.

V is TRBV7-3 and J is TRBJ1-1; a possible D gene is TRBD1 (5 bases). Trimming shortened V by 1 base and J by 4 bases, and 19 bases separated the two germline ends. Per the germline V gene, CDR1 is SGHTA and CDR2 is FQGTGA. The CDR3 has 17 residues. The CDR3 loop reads CASSLMGLSTGGTEAFF. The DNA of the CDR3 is TGTGCCAGCAGCTTAATGGGACTCTCCACAGGAGGCACTGAAGCTTTCTTT.

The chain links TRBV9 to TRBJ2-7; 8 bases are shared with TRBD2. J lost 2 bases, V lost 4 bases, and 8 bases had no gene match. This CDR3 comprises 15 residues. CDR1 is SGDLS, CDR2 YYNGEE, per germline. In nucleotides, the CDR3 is TGTGCCAGCAGCTACGAAGCGGGGGTGACCTACGAGCAGTACTTC. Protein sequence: CASSYEAGVTYEQYF.

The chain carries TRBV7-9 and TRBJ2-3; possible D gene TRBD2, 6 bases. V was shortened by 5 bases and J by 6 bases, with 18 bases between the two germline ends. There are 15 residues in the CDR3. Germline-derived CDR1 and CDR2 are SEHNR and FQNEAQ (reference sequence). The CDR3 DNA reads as TGTGCCAGCAGCCTTCTAGCGTGGGAGCGCGATACGCAGTATTTT. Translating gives CASSLLAWERDTQYF.

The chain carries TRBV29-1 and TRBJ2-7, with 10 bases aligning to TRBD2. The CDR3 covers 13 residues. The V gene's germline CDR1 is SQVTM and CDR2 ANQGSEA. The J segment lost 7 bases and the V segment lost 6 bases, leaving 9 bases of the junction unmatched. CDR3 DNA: TGCAGCGTGGGGACACTAGCGGGATGGGAGCAGTACTTC. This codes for CSVGTLAGWEQYF.

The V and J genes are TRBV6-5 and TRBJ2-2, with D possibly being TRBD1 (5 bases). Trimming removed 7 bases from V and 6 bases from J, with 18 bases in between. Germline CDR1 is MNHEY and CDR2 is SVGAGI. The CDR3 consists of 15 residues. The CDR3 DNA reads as TGTGCCAGCACCAATCGGGCAGGGATGGCCGGGGAGCTGTTTTTT. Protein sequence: CASTNRAGMAGELFF.